This is a list of T cell receptor beta chains from one sample in a study of T cells in Graves' hyperthyroidism and ophthalmopathy. TCRdb ran MiXCR on the multiplex PCR reads and lists one entry per CDR3 protein. The table lists about 640,000 distinct CDR3 sequences, 20% to 25% of them singletons. Sequences were obtained from blood. Every receptor here comes from a man younger than 40 with Graves' ophthalmopathy. Both conserved end residues are part of each CDR3.

TRBV6-2/TRBV6-3,TRBJ1-3,CASSYLGQGRGNTIYF
TRBV20-1,TRBJ2-1,CSADITSGGSNEQFF
TRBV3-1,TRBJ2-7,CASSKLAGSLYEQYF
TRBV11-2,TRBJ2-5,CASGLQLAEETQYF
TRBV5-1,TRBJ2-2,CASSLVRGQPHTGELFF
TRBV5-6,TRBJ2-2,CASSWGRTALTGELFF
TRBV20-1,TRBJ1-1,CSASNRGSGTEAFF
TRBV3-1,TRBJ2-1,CASRTSGSFYNEQFF
TRBV12-3/TRBV12-4,TRBJ1-2,CASSPSLQSYGYTF
TRBV19,TRBJ1-3,CASNSGTFLSGNTIYF
TRBV4-1,TRBJ2-7,CASSQDVGEIPYEQYF
TRBV10-3,TRBJ2-1,CAISGAGVDEQFF
TRBV12-3/TRBV12-4,TRBJ2-7,CASSLGNRGLQYEQYF
TRBV12-5,TRBJ2-5,CASGRGIMTQYF
TRBV29-1,TRBJ2-1,CSVAGGSEQFF
TRBV20-1,TRBJ2-1,CSALPGPTIGASRTRSYNEQFF
TRBV7-9,TRBJ2-3,CASSSWDRGPDTQYF
TRBV5-1,TRBJ2-2,CASTLYAGELFF
TRBV9,TRBJ2-3,CASSVKGLSTDTQYF
TRBV28,TRBJ2-4,CASSFGTGRVKNIQYF
TRBV6-1,TRBJ2-2,CASSDKGGTSNTGELFF
TRBV12-5,TRBJ2-7,CASGLVRAGRSYEQYF
TRBV12-3/TRBV12-4,TRBJ1-3,CASSLANPAGNTIYF
TRBV20-1,TRBJ1-1,CSARDGGGVAEAFF
TRBV2,TRBJ2-3,CASSEGSTDTQYF
TRBV27,TRBJ1-6,CASPPGVRWSYNSPLHF
TRBV7-8,TRBJ2-7,CASSPGRAPYEQYF
TRBV7-9,TRBJ2-7,CASSFEVGEQYF
TRBV12-3/TRBV12-4,TRBJ1-2,CASSLKVAGGYTF
TRBV11-2,TRBJ2-5,CASSQSAGGLETQYF
TRBV7-8,TRBJ2-1,CASSLGTSGLNNEQFF
TRBV3-1,TRBJ1-4,CASSQDRTGRSEKLFF
TRBV10-2,TRBJ1-1,CASSEFPTGVNTEAFF
TRBV7-2,TRBJ2-2,CATSLRMVDTGELFF
TRBV7-3,TRBJ2-2,CASSLKPRDKNTGELFF
TRBV11-2,TRBJ2-3,CASSPPMETDTQYF
TRBV20-1,TRBJ2-1,CSARVTGGDNEQFF
TRBV29-1,TRBJ2-3,CSVARWTSGTDTQYF
TRBV27,TRBJ1-1,CASKTYIQGPMNTEAFF
TRBV3-2,TRBJ1-5,CASTSRVQRQGDTSNQPQHF
TRBV5-1,TRBJ2-1,CASSPLAGGSYEQFF
TRBV2,TRBJ2-5,CASSEARQARGETQYF
TRBV3-1,TRBJ2-7,CASSPEPARGFEQYF
TRBV7-9,TRBJ2-2,CASSARDDTGELFF
TRBV3-1,TRBJ2-2,CASSQASGSWNTGELFF
TRBV11-2,TRBJ2-7,CASSSLQGAPPEQYF
TRBV7-9,TRBJ1-1,CASSLYTGGDTEAFF
TRBV2,TRBJ2-2,CASSEGGRLTGELFF
TRBV5-5,TRBJ2-3,CASSKTGFGTDTQYF
TRBV28,TRBJ1-1,CASSPMGHLNTEAFF
TRBV6-1,TRBJ2-3,CASSDVAGDRDTQYF
TRBV5-6,TRBJ1-3,CASSIQGSGNTIYF
TRBV3-1,TRBJ1-5,CASSQGHEGGQPQHF